These T cell receptor beta chains were read from a single sample in a study of cytomegalovirus exposure and HLA in healthy donors. Generated by immunoSEQ multiplex PCR, the TCRdb table keeps only in-frame clones and is missing some. The sample includes fewer than 250,000 clones, around 80% of them seen just once. Sequencing input: PBMCs. These receptors all stem from a man aged 40-50 years in good health and CMV-seronegative. The CDR3 runs from the conserved cysteine through the conserved F or W. A D gene is named only where the DNA matches it firmly. A row's size may be missing; if present it is once, few, many or a size class.

cdr3_aa cdr3_nt clone_size j_call d_call v_call
CASSTPGGEQFF TGTGCCAGCAGCACCCCGGGGGGTGAGCAGTTCTTC - TRBJ2-1 TRBD2 TRBV7-3
CASSATSGETQYF TGTGCCAGCAGTGCGACTAGCGGAGAGACCCAGTACTTC - TRBJ2-5 TRBD2 TRBV6-5
CASSPGVEETQYF TGTGCCAGCTCACCAGGAGTGGAAGAGACCCAGTACTTC - TRBJ2-5 - TRBV18
CASSWTGDTEAFF TGTGCCAGCAGCTGGACAGGGGACACTGAAGCTTTCTTT - TRBJ1-1 TRBD1 TRBV5-5
CASSMSLTGTEAFF TGTGCCAGTAGTATGTCCCTGACAGGCACTGAAGCTTTCTTT - TRBJ1-1 - TRBV19
CASSDRASNEKLFF TGTGCCAGCAGTGACAGGGCCTCCAATGAAAAACTGTTTTTT - TRBJ1-4 - TRBV25-1
CASSISPTGPNVLTF TGTGCCAGTAGCATCTCACCGACAGGGCCCAACGTCCTGACTTTC - TRBJ2-6 TRBD1 TRBV19
CASSLSGVGANVLTF TGTGCCAGTAGTTTGTCAGGGGTCGGGGCCAACGTCCTGACTTTC - TRBJ2-6 - TRBV19
CASSLLGTASYEQYF TGTGCCAGCAGCTTATTAGGGACAGCCTCCTACGAGCAGTACTTC - TRBJ2-7 TRBD1 TRBV7-8
CASSEEPSGVRNEQFF TGTGCCAGCAGTGAAGAGCCTAGCGGGGTACGGAATGAGCAGTTCTTC - TRBJ2-1 TRBD2 TRBV2
CASSGPGGYNEQFF TGTGCCAGCAGTGGCCCGGGGGGATACAATGAGCAGTTCTTC - TRBJ2-1 TRBD2 TRBV25-1
CASIAGGANTEAFF TGTGCCAGCATCGCCGGCGGGGCTAACACTGAAGCTTTCTTT few TRBJ1-1 - TRBV7-9
CASSIGRGIDTEAFF TGTGCCAGTAGTATCGGCAGGGGGATTGACACTGAAGCTTTCTTT - TRBJ1-1 TRBD1 TRBV19
CASSLQGNGYTF TGTGCCAGCAGTCTACAGGGAAATGGCTACACCTTC - TRBJ1-2 - TRBV2
CASSITDRVEPQHF TGTGCCAGCAGCATAACGGACAGGGTTGAGCCCCAGCATTTT few TRBJ1-5 TRBD1 TRBV7-2
CASSGSYNEQFF TGTGCCAGCAGCGGGAGCTACAATGAGCAGTTCTTC - TRBJ2-1 - TRBV7-9
CASSSLDRAPSPLHF TGTGCCAGCAGTTCGCTGGACAGGGCCCCTTCACCCCTCCACTTT few TRBJ1-6 TRBD1 TRBV6-5
CASSLRVEAGNNEQFF TGTGCCAGCAGCTTAAGGGTGGAAGCGGGAAACAATGAGCAGTTCTTC - TRBJ2-1 TRBD2 TRBV7-3
CASSFPLAASTDTQYF TGCGCCAGCAGCTTCCCCCTAGCGGCAAGCACAGATACGCAGTATTTT once TRBJ2-3 TRBD2 TRBV5-1
CASSESSGTVPSEQYF TGTGCCAGCAGCGAGTCCTCCGGGACAGTCCCCTCCGAGCAGTACTTC - TRBJ2-7 TRBD1 TRBV9
CASSFYKGVDGYTF TGTGCCAGCAGCTTCTATAAGGGGGTAGATGGCTACACCTTC - TRBJ1-2 - TRBV5-6
CASSRKTGPGNTIYF TGTGCCAGCAGTCGGAAGACAGGGCCTGGAAACACCATATATTTT - TRBJ1-3 TRBD1 TRBV6-5
CASSQGKQGFSYEQYF TGCGCCAGCAGCCAAGGCAAACAGGGCTTCTCCTACGAGCAGTACTTC - TRBJ2-7 - TRBV4-3
CASSQTSGAYNEQFF TGTGCCAGCAGCCAGACTAGCGGGGCTTACAATGAGCAGTTCTTC - TRBJ2-1 TRBD2 TRBV14
CASSSRQGAGETQYF TGTGCCAGCAGCTCCAGACAGGGGGCGGGAGAGACCCAGTACTTC - TRBJ2-5 TRBD1 TRBV9
CASSVGGSTNEKLFF TGTGCCAGCAGCGTAGGAGGCTCAACTAATGAAAAACTGTTTTTT once TRBJ1-4 - TRBV9
CASSLRGGVDTEAFF TGCGCCAGCAGCTTGCGCGGGGGAGTCGACACTGAAGCTTTCTTT - TRBJ1-1 - TRBV5-1
CASSQVSRGYGYTF TGCGCCAGCAGCCAAGTTTCCAGGGGTTATGGCTACACCTTC - TRBJ1-2 - TRBV4-1
CASSQEVTVNTEAFF TGTGCCAGCAGCCAAGAGGTAACGGTGAACACTGAAGCTTTCTTT - TRBJ1-1 - TRBV4-2
CASSAKSGYEQYF TGTGCCAGCAGCGCCAAATCAGGGTACGAGCAGTACTTC - TRBJ2-7 - TRBV5-4
CATSRARGWDTEAFF TGTGCCACCAGCAGAGCAAGGGGGTGGGACACTGAAGCTTTCTTT - TRBJ1-1 - TRBV15
CASSATTSSYEQYF TGTGCCAGCAGCGCTACGACAAGCTCCTACGAGCAGTACTTC - TRBJ2-7 - TRBV9
CASSFRQGPTDEQYF TGTGCCAGCAGCTTTCGACAGGGGCCCACGGACGAGCAGTACTTC - TRBJ2-7 TRBD1 TRBV9
CASSLVLLAGNEQFF TGTGCCAGCAGCTTGGTATTACTAGCGGGGAATGAGCAGTTCTTC - TRBJ2-1 TRBD2 TRBV5-8
CAGSGTSGRGGEQYF TGTGCCGGCAGCGGTACTAGCGGGAGGGGAGGCGAGCAGTACTTC - TRBJ2-7 TRBD2 TRBV9
CASSYEGGDGGEKLFF TGTGCCAGCAGTTACGAGGGGGGGGACGGAGGTGAAAAACTGTTTTTT - TRBJ1-4 - TRBV6-5
CASSVRVHEQFF TGTGCCAGCAGCGTGAGGGTCCATGAGCAGTTCTTC - TRBJ2-1 - TRBV9
CASSAIAGGPTYEQYF TGTGCCAGCAGCGCCATAGCGGGGGGTCCTACCTACGAGCAGTACTTC - TRBJ2-7 TRBD2 TRBV5-4
CASSLAQGSQHF TGTGCCAGCAGCTTAGCCCAGGGATCTCAGCATTTT - TRBJ1-5 - TRBV7-9
CASSKDRGTEAFF TGCGCCAGCAGCAAGGACAGGGGCACTGAAGCTTTCTTT - TRBJ1-1 TRBD1 TRBV5-1
CASSPETLTYEQYF TGTGCCAGCTCACCGGAGACTCTGACCTACGAGCAGTACTTC - TRBJ2-7 - TRBV18
CASSLVQGAAFF TGTGCCAGCAGCCTGGTTCAGGGGGCAGCTTTCTTT few TRBJ1-1 TRBD1 TRBV4-2
CASSLVRSYSNQPQHF TGTGCCAGCAGTTTAGTCAGGTCTTATAGCAATCAGCCCCAGCATTTT - TRBJ1-5 - TRBV28
CASSPSGELFF TGTGCCAGCAGCCCCTCCGGGGAGCTGTTTTTT - TRBJ2-2 - TRBV11-1
CASSVVVGQYNEQFF TGTGCCAGCAGCGTAGTGGTGGGACAGTACAATGAGCAGTTCTTC - TRBJ2-1 TRBD1 TRBV9
CASSVGSQTEAFF TGTGCCAGCAGCGTAGGGAGTCAGACTGAAGCTTTCTTT - TRBJ1-1 - TRBV9
CASRWDREYGYTF TGTGCCAGCAGATGGGACAGGGAATATGGCTACACCTTC - TRBJ1-2 TRBD1 TRBV2
CASSSTTGDQETQYF TGCGCCAGCAGCTCTACAACAGGTGACCAAGAGACCCAGTACTTC few TRBJ2-5 - TRBV5-1
CSARPRVDSDTQYF TGCAGCGCTAGGCCGAGGGTTGATTCAGATACGCAGTATTTT - TRBJ2-3 - TRBV29-1
CASRATPEPQHF TGTGCCAGCAGGGCAACCCCTGAGCCCCAGCATTTT - TRBJ1-5 - TRBV28
CASRGPGVEQYF TGTGCCAGCAGGGGCCCAGGGGTCGAGCAGTACTTC few TRBJ2-7 - TRBV6-5
CASSSDSHDEAFF TGTGCCAGCAGCTCCGACAGCCATGACGAGGCTTTCTTT - TRBJ1-1 - TRBV7-8
CASRGGRAFTEQFF TGCGCCAGCAGGGGCGGGAGGGCCTTCACTGAGCAGTTCTTC - TRBJ2-1 TRBD2 TRBV5-1
CASLDRGRDTQYF TGCGCCAGCTTGGACAGGGGGCGAGATACGCAGTATTTT - TRBJ2-3 TRBD1 TRBV10-1
CASRTSGGVLETQYF TGTGCCAGCAGAACGAGCGGGGGGGTGTTGGAGACCCAGTACTTC - TRBJ2-5 TRBD2 TRBV6-5
CASSQYTGGYEQYF TGCGCCAGCAGCCAATACACGGGGGGCTACGAGCAGTACTTC - TRBJ2-7 TRBD2 TRBV4-1
CSGPGQGADYEQYF TGCAGCGGTCCGGGACAGGGGGCTGACTACGAGCAGTACTTC - TRBJ2-7 TRBD1 TRBV29-1
CASGLAGGSYEQYF TGTGCCAGCGGGTTAGCGGGAGGATCCTACGAGCAGTACTTC - TRBJ2-7 TRBD2 TRBV7-2
CSVGGGRGSTGELFF TGCAGCGTTGGGGGGGGCCGGGGTAGCACCGGGGAGCTGTTTTTT - TRBJ2-2 - TRBV29-1
CASSYRGQGQNYGYTF TGTGCCAGCAGTTATAGGGGCCAGGGACAAAACTATGGCTACACCTTC - TRBJ1-2 - TRBV6-6